Here is one T cell receptor (beta chain) with its context. The entry originates in a study of cytomegalovirus exposure and HLA in healthy donors. This CDR3 has 14 amino acids. Germline V gene lookup returns CDR1 SNHLY and CDR2 FYNNEI. V lost 7 bases and J 5 bases, leaving 14 bases between the germline ends. The PCR employed 60 Vbeta primers together with 13 Jbeta primers. The data were produced by immunoSEQ multiplex PCR, yet TCRdb's version contains in-frame clones alone and is incomplete. There are about 55,000 clones in the sample, with 9% to 15% held by the top ten. The chain joins TRBV2 to TRBJ2-2, with D perhaps TRBD2 (5 bases). The specimen was PBMCs. The clonotype was recovered from a woman aged 55-70 years in good health and CMV-seropositive. CDR3: CASIPETGTGELFF. CDR3 sequence (DNA): TGTGCCAGCATCCCGGAGACGGGGACCGGGGAGCTGTTTTTT.